These T cell receptor beta chains were read from a single sample in a study of cytomegalovirus exposure and HLA in healthy donors. TCRdb's table, derived via immunoSEQ multiplex PCR, lists solely in-frame clones and lacks some. The sample has about 190,000 clones; roughly 81% are singletons. Specimen: PBMCs. The receptors come from a woman in her twenties or thirties in good health and CMV-seropositive. Each CDR3 is given without its conserved first and last residue. Each record gives: V gene, J gene, D gene, CDR3 protein. The D gene is left open where the match is weak.

V: TRBV5-8
J: TRBJ1-1
D: NA
CDR3: ASSLVGARNTEAF

V: TRBV19
J: TRBJ2-7
D: TRBD1
CDR3: ASSIQPTGIYEQY

V: TRBV28
J: TRBJ2-7
D: TRBD2
CDR3: ASTPGGTSSYEQY

V: TRBV7-2
J: TRBJ1-2
D: NA
CDR3: ASSLAYGKRGYNYGYT

V: TRBV28
J: TRBJ2-4
D: NA
CDR3: ASSFPRDLAKNIQY

V: TRBV2
J: NA
D: TRBD2
CDR3: ASSGEGGRRSYEQY

V: TRBV7-9
J: TRBJ2-1
D: NA
CDR3: ASSLSQGNYNEQF

V: TRBV11-2
J: TRBJ1-4
D: TRBD1
CDR3: ASSSGQAEQKLF

V: TRBV27
J: TRBJ1-2
D: TRBD1
CDR3: ASSFLQGAWGYT

V: TRBV28
J: TRBJ2-1
D: TRBD2
CDR3: ASSLGGGWVF

V: TRBV5-5
J: TRBJ2-7
D: NA
CDR3: ASSLEILGEQY

V: TRBV19
J: TRBJ2-2
D: TRBD1
CDR3: ASSRGQVNTGELF

V: TRBV11-2
J: TRBJ2-1
D: NA
CDR3: ASSLAGSIYNEQF

V: TRBV7-8
J: TRBJ1-6
D: NA
CDR3: ASSSTGFQPLH

V: TRBV28
J: TRBJ1-2
D: NA
CDR3: ASSLNPSGRVGNGYT

V: TRBV7-8
J: TRBJ2-4
D: TRBD1
CDR3: ASSLAARDRSMGAKNIQY

V: TRBV25-1
J: TRBJ2-5
D: TRBD2
CDR3: ASSGLAAPYQETQY

V: TRBV11-3
J: TRBJ2-1
D: NA
CDR3: ASSLAGGEGDEQF

V: TRBV6-5
J: TRBJ1-6
D: NA
CDR3: ASSYAGMEASPLH

V: TRBV27
J: TRBJ2-7
D: NA
CDR3: ASSLAETYEQY

V: TRBV7-9
J: TRBJ2-3
D: NA
CDR3: ASSLGGGGTDTQY

V: TRBV7-9
J: TRBJ2-1
D: NA
CDR3: ASNPEEGYNEQF

V: TRBV7-9
J: TRBJ1-3
D: NA
CDR3: SSSLRGSTGNTIY

V: TRBV6-5
J: TRBJ2-1
D: NA
CDR3: ASSGRQGSGNEQF

V: TRBV6-1
J: TRBJ1-4
D: NA
CDR3: ASSERGGGNEKLF